A selection of T cell receptor beta chains follows, all from one sample in a study of blood T cells in healthy people across ages. MiXCR, applied by TCRdb to the 5' RACE reads, yields one record per CDR3 protein. The sample lists about 1.4 million distinct CDR3 sequences, approximately 63% occurring once. Sequencing was performed on blood. The receptors stem from a man younger than 35 in good health. The CDR3 runs from the conserved cysteine through the conserved F or W. D genes are given only for firm matches. A clone size is listed for some rows: how often the clone was seen (once, few, many), or a class if it is expanded.

j_call: TRBJ2-1
clone_size: NA
v_call: TRBV9
d_call: NA
cdr3_aa: CASSVGSVGEQFF
cdr3_nt: TGTGCCAGCAGCGTAGGATCCGTGGGTGAGCAGTTCTTC

j_call: TRBJ2-7
clone_size: NA
v_call: TRBV29-1
d_call: TRBD2
cdr3_aa: CSVGGLAANEQYF
cdr3_nt: TGCAGCGTTGGGGGACTAGCGGCGAACGAACAGTACTTC

j_call: TRBJ2-1
clone_size: few
v_call: TRBV6-6
d_call: NA
cdr3_aa: CASSYRARKGNEQFF
cdr3_nt: TGTGCCAGCAGTTACAGGGCTAGGAAAGGCAATGAGCAGTTCTTC

j_call: TRBJ2-1
clone_size: NA
v_call: TRBV4-1
d_call: TRBD1
cdr3_aa: CASSRDRALPSSYNEQFF
cdr3_nt: TGCGCCAGCAGTCGGGACAGGGCCCTTCCTAGCTCCTACAATGAGCAGTTCTTC

j_call: TRBJ2-1
clone_size: NA
v_call: TRBV5-1
d_call: NA
cdr3_aa: CASSLFLDEQFF
cdr3_nt: TGCGCCAGCAGCTTATTTTTAGACGAGCAGTTCTTC

j_call: TRBJ1-2
clone_size: NA
v_call: TRBV10-3
d_call: TRBD1
cdr3_aa: CASNTGGADGYTF
cdr3_nt: TGTGCCAGCAACACAGGGGGCGCAGATGGCTACACCTTC

j_call: TRBJ2-7
clone_size: once
v_call: TRBV15
d_call: TRBD2
cdr3_aa: CATSSSSGGYEQYF
cdr3_nt: TGTGCCACCAGCAGCTCTAGCGGAGGCTACGAGCAGTACTTC

j_call: TRBJ2-1
clone_size: NA
v_call: TRBV6-1
d_call: NA
cdr3_aa: CASSEALTSLYNEQFF
cdr3_nt: TGTGCCAGCAGTGAAGCTCTCACTTCACTTTACAATGAGCAGTTCTTC

j_call: TRBJ2-1
clone_size: NA
v_call: TRBV6-2/TRBV6-3
d_call: TRBD2
cdr3_aa: CASSILAGDNEQFF
cdr3_nt: TGTGCCAGCAGTATTCTAGCGGGGGACAATGAGCAGTTCTTC

j_call: TRBJ2-7
clone_size: NA
v_call: TRBV11-2
d_call: NA
cdr3_aa: CASSYSEAYNEQYF
cdr3_nt: TGTGCCAGCAGCTACTCGGAGGCCTACAATGAGCAGTACTTC

j_call: TRBJ2-7
clone_size: NA
v_call: TRBV6-1
d_call: NA
cdr3_aa: CASSDWTDYEQYF
cdr3_nt: TGTGCCAGCAGTGACTGGACAGACTACGAGCAGTACTTC

j_call: TRBJ2-3
clone_size: NA
v_call: TRBV7-2
d_call: NA
cdr3_aa: CASSLLLATDTQYF
cdr3_nt: TGTGCCAGCAGCTTATTGCTAGCGACAGATACGCAGTATTTT

j_call: TRBJ2-5
clone_size: NA
v_call: TRBV20-1
d_call: NA
cdr3_aa: CSARDFVRGSQETQYF
cdr3_nt: TGCAGTGCTAGAGATTTTGTTAGGGGGAGCCAAGAGACCCAGTACTTC

j_call: TRBJ2-5
clone_size: few
v_call: TRBV27
d_call: NA
cdr3_aa: CASSLSKRNEQYF
cdr3_nt: TGTGCCAGCAGTTTATCGAAGCGGAATGAGCAGTACTTC

j_call: TRBJ2-7
clone_size: NA
v_call: TRBV10-3
d_call: NA
cdr3_aa: CAHMGGNYEQYF
cdr3_nt: TGTGCCCACATGGGAGGAAACTACGAGCAGTACTTC

j_call: TRBJ2-1
clone_size: few
v_call: TRBV9
d_call: NA
cdr3_aa: CASSPPALPISYNEQFF
cdr3_nt: TGTGCCAGCAGCCCCCCGGCTCTACCCATCTCCTACAATGAGCAGTTCTTC

j_call: TRBJ2-4
clone_size: NA
v_call: TRBV15
d_call: NA
cdr3_aa: CATSIARGIAKNIQYF
cdr3_nt: TGTGCCACCAGCATTGCGAGGGGAATAGCCAAAAACATTCAGTACTTC

j_call: TRBJ2-3
clone_size: NA
v_call: TRBV7-2
d_call: TRBD2
cdr3_aa: CTSSLTAGGTDTQYF
cdr3_nt: TGTACCAGCAGCTTAACTGCGGGGGGCACGGATACGCAGTATTTT

j_call: TRBJ2-7
clone_size: NA
v_call: TRBV7-2
d_call: NA
cdr3_aa: CASRTTSWNYEQYF
cdr3_nt: TGTGCCAGCAGGACTACCTCTTGGAACTACGAGCAGTACTTC

j_call: TRBJ2-2
clone_size: few
v_call: TRBV4-2
d_call: NA
cdr3_aa: CASSQGTPDPNTGELFF
cdr3_nt: TGTGCCAGCAGCCAAGGGACACCCGATCCTAACACCGGGGAGCTGTTTTTT

j_call: TRBJ2-1
clone_size: NA
v_call: TRBV4-3
d_call: TRBD2
cdr3_aa: CASSQDSGGAGEQFF
cdr3_nt: TGCGCCAGCAGCCAAGATAGCGGGGGGGCCGGGGAGCAGTTCTTC

j_call: TRBJ2-1
clone_size: NA
v_call: TRBV6-5
d_call: TRBD2
cdr3_aa: CASSLLMTSGIEQFF
cdr3_nt: TGTGCCAGCAGTCTACTCATGACTAGCGGGATTGAGCAGTTCTTC

j_call: TRBJ2-3
clone_size: NA
v_call: TRBV7-9
d_call: NA
cdr3_aa: CASSRISNRDTQYF
cdr3_nt: TGTGCCAGCAGTCGCATCTCCAACCGAGATACGCAGTATTTT

j_call: TRBJ2-1
clone_size: NA
v_call: TRBV20-1
d_call: TRBD2
cdr3_aa: CTRLVLAGDNEQFF
cdr3_nt: TGCACCCGGCTAGTTCTAGCGGGGGACAATGAGCAGTTCTTC

j_call: TRBJ2-1
clone_size: NA
v_call: TRBV27
d_call: TRBD1
cdr3_aa: CASSSGQGSFSYNEQFF
cdr3_nt: TGTGCCAGCAGTTCGGGACAGGGGTCCTTCTCCTACAATGAGCAGTTCTTC

j_call: TRBJ1-5
clone_size: NA
v_call: TRBV30
d_call: NA
cdr3_aa: CAWSVPQRALKEQPQHF
cdr3_nt: TGTGCCTGGAGTGTACCCCAAAGGGCCCTAAAGGAACAGCCCCAGCATTTT

j_call: TRBJ2-7
clone_size: NA
v_call: TRBV20-1
d_call: TRBD2
cdr3_aa: CSARDLTSGRYEQYF
cdr3_nt: TGCAGTGCTAGAGATCTAACTAGCGGGAGATACGAGCAGTACTTC

j_call: TRBJ2-6
clone_size: few
v_call: TRBV18
d_call: TRBD1
cdr3_aa: CASEGPGQGYSGANVLTF
cdr3_nt: TGTGCCAGCGAGGGGCCGGGACAGGGATACTCTGGGGCCAACGTCCTGACTTTC

j_call: TRBJ1-2
clone_size: NA
v_call: TRBV7-9
d_call: TRBD1
cdr3_aa: CASRQGTANYGYTF
cdr3_nt: TGTGCCAGCAGACAGGGGACAGCTAACTATGGCTACACCTTC

j_call: TRBJ2-1
clone_size: NA
v_call: TRBV5-6
d_call: NA
cdr3_aa: CASSPPEGKGYNEQFF
cdr3_nt: TGTGCCAGCAGCCCACCGGAGGGGAAGGGATACAATGAGCAGTTCTTC

j_call: TRBJ1-2
clone_size: few
v_call: TRBV20-1
d_call: TRBD1
cdr3_aa: CSATRQGASASGGYTF
cdr3_nt: TGCAGTGCTACAAGACAGGGGGCCTCGGCGTCAGGTGGCTACACCTTC

j_call: TRBJ1-1
clone_size: NA
v_call: TRBV6-5
d_call: NA
cdr3_aa: CASSYSRVGAEAFF
cdr3_nt: TGTGCCAGCAGTTACAGCCGGGTCGGGGCTGAAGCTTTCTTT

j_call: TRBJ1-1
clone_size: NA
v_call: TRBV6-5
d_call: NA
cdr3_aa: CASGPGGGEAFF
cdr3_nt: TGTGCCAGCGGGCCGGGGGGAGGTGAAGCTTTCTTT

j_call: TRBJ2-7
clone_size: NA
v_call: TRBV13
d_call: NA
cdr3_aa: CASSVSGRWSYEQYF
cdr3_nt: TGTGCCAGCAGCGTATCAGGGAGGTGGTCCTACGAGCAGTACTTC

j_call: TRBJ1-4
clone_size: NA
v_call: TRBV4-1
d_call: TRBD1
cdr3_aa: CASSQDPGGGEKLFF
cdr3_nt: TGCGCCAGCAGCCAAGATCCAGGGGGAGGTGAAAAACTGTTTTTT

j_call: TRBJ1-5
clone_size: once
v_call: TRBV6-6
d_call: NA
cdr3_aa: CASSYSNREWTQPQHF
cdr3_nt: TGTGCCAGCAGTTACTCGAACAGGGAGTGGACCCAGCCCCAGCATTTT

j_call: TRBJ1-2
clone_size: NA
v_call: TRBV4-2
d_call: NA
cdr3_aa: CASSQDGPLYGYTF
cdr3_nt: TGTGCCAGCAGCCAAGACGGACCCTTATATGGCTACACCTTC

j_call: TRBJ1-2
clone_size: NA
v_call: TRBV29-1
d_call: TRBD1
cdr3_aa: CSVDDGTGDHYGYTF
cdr3_nt: TGCAGCGTTGACGACGGGACAGGAGATCACTATGGCTACACCTTC

j_call: TRBJ2-4
clone_size: few
v_call: TRBV7-9
d_call: NA
cdr3_aa: CASSPLTGRGEQYF
cdr3_nt: TGTGCCAGCAGCCCCCTAACCGGAAGGGGGGAGCAGTACTTC

j_call: TRBJ2-7
clone_size: NA
v_call: TRBV4-2
d_call: NA
cdr3_aa: CASSQGLVSYEQYF
cdr3_nt: TGTGCCAGCAGCCAAGGACTAGTTTCCTACGAGCAGTACTTC

j_call: TRBJ2-7
clone_size: NA
v_call: TRBV2
d_call: TRBD1
cdr3_aa: CATFRDRSSYEQYF
cdr3_nt: TGTGCCACCTTCAGGGACAGGAGCTCCTACGAGCAGTACTTC

j_call: TRBJ2-1
clone_size: NA
v_call: TRBV5-1
d_call: TRBD2
cdr3_aa: CASSLDGWGTSGRKDEQFF
cdr3_nt: TGCGCCAGCAGCTTGGATGGGTGGGGGACTAGCGGGAGAAAGGATGAGCAGTTCTTC

j_call: TRBJ2-5
clone_size: few
v_call: TRBV4-3
d_call: NA
cdr3_aa: CASSQDRIGGETQYF
cdr3_nt: TGCGCCAGCAGCCAAGATCGCATAGGTGGAGAGACCCAGTACTTC

j_call: TRBJ1-4
clone_size: NA
v_call: TRBV4-1
d_call: NA
cdr3_aa: CASSQDSGRIGGTNEKLFF
cdr3_nt: TGCGCCAGCAGCCAAGATAGCGGCAGAATCGGAGGGACTAATGAAAAACTGTTTTTT

j_call: TRBJ2-7
clone_size: NA
v_call: TRBV12-1
d_call: NA
cdr3_aa: CAIGLAGDYYEQYF
cdr3_nt: TGTGCCATCGGACTAGCGGGAGATTACTACGAGCAGTACTTC

j_call: TRBJ2-3
clone_size: few
v_call: TRBV6-2/TRBV6-3
d_call: NA
cdr3_aa: CASSRRVLGADTQYF
cdr3_nt: TGTGCCAGCAGCCGCCGGGTCCTCGGAGCAGATACGCAGTATTTT